The TCR beta chain described here comes from a study of cytomegalovirus exposure and HLA in healthy donors (dated by TCRdb to the late 2010s). A note on the overall study: An earlier analysis of several hundred of the donors reported more than 250 Gb of sequence data and some 120 million unique TCR beta sequences from about 179 million T cells. An earlier analysis of around 640 of the donors used high-throughput TCR beta sequencing to judge whether each TCR beta V gene segment behaved as functional or pseudogenic. Every repertoire in the discovery cohort had been generated on one and the same sequencing platform. Approximately 310 gigabases of sequencing data and around 90 million unique TCR sequences made up an early release that covered under 750 HLA-typed donors. The study aimed to test whether cataloging public T cell receptors could reveal signatures of past pathogen exposure. Of the approximately 400 genotyped donors, about 84% fell in the genetic ancestry cluster associated with self-reported Caucasian donors. A later genetic analysis used genome-wide SNP genotypes for about 65% of the roughly 670 donors, treating that subset as a discovery cohort. A separate validation cohort of approximately 120 different subjects was used in addition to the roughly 720-subject first cohort. Four to six DR-DQ haplotypes were handled as single units for association and clustering because linkage in the cohort was strong. To predict cytomegalovirus infection status, the study brought together high-throughput TCR immunosequencing, statistical association of individual TCRs with disease status, and machine learning. Class I and class II HLA loci were covered by the typing at four-digit resolution. The T cell repertoires of some 700 subjects were profiled by immunosequencing and related to cytomegalovirus serostatus. Donor age, sex, ethnicity and CMV serostatus were compiled together with the repertoire data. Among several hundred genotyped donors of the cohort, an average of approximately 240,000 unique TCR beta nucleotide sequences was sequenced per donor, of which about 18% were non-productive. The number of typed donors differed by locus: about 620-630 for A, B, C, DRB1 and DQB1; approximately 520 for DQA1; approximately 600 for DPA1; and about 470 for DPB1. A later analysis re-examined previously published TCR beta repertoires from just over 650 donors and added high-resolution HLA genotyping to investigate patterns of TCR occurrence. In the later analysis, no new phenotypic data were used to find candidate immune exposures; instead, reliance was placed on TCR beta sequences and their occurrence across donors. The full study reports these points: Several of the top co-occurrence clusters appeared to be linked to parvovirus B19, influenza, CMV and Epstein-Barr virus, according to a later analysis. This cohort had only TCR beta chains sequenced, and the lack of alpha or paired-chain data limited which features could be detected. The study listed approximately 160 TCR beta chains as associated with cytomegalovirus. According to a later analysis, TCR association rates differed among HLA loci, with DRB1 alleles showing the most associated TCRs and HLA-C alleles showing the fewest. Cytomegalovirus status was reported to be diagnosed by the classifier with high specificity and sensitivity in both the original and validation cohorts. Linkage disequilibrium might explain the correlated functional status among segregating V segments, but an unknown experimental factor could not be ruled out. Roughly uniform sequencing depth across donors was assumed in presence/absence analyses, although this assumption may not hold. Specific HLA alleles were associated with over 15,000 TCR beta sequences at a false discovery rate of 0.05 in a later analysis. Because the 87-base-pair reads could not distinguish some IMGT-functional V segments, including TRBV6-2 and TRBV6-3, those segments were excluded. In a later analysis, HLA-associated TCR beta chains showed more clonal expansion and lower generation probabilities than non-associated chains that were equally common. In vitro tests confirmed that three of the cytomegalovirus-associated TCR beta chains recognize cytomegalovirus antigens. The sequencing pipeline was judged likely to have produced a cluster of highly shared sequence variants as a technical artifact. Across donors, most TCR sequences were observed very rarely, whereas some public TCRs were present in many individuals. For the cohort, immune exposure information was limited to CMV serostatus. In an earlier analysis of fewer than 700 of the donors, most TCR beta V segments appeared in productive rearrangements about 87% or about 30% of the time, broadly matching IMGT annotations. Because counts were too low, 15 to 20 rarely observed V segments, including chromosome 9 orphons, were excluded from the earlier analysis of several hundred of the donors. An association between a missense DCLRE1C variant and V-gene and J-gene trimming of TCR beta chains was found in a later genetic analysis and replicated in an independent cohort. A later genetic analysis reported fewer N-insertions in productive TCRs among donors in an Asian-associated ancestry cluster than the roughly 700-donor mean. A later analysis found that most CMV-associated TCR beta chains appeared HLA-restricted, with HLA associations seemingly driven largely by CMV exposure. A further reported finding was that TCR beta sequences accurately predicted the HLA-A and HLA-B alleles for most subjects in the first cohort. Because HLA typing was missing for some donors at each locus, association tests included only the typed subset. According to the authors, the approach could potentially be generalized to other disease states and immunological phenotypes. When HLA alleles, especially DR and DQ, strongly co-occurred, attributing TCR associations to individual alleles was difficult.

In total, 666 healthy bone marrow donors made up the cohort. Cohort members were all nominally healthy when sampled, although unrecorded immune exposures were likely present. The donor was CMV seronegative and belonged to the group of 352 seronegative cohort members. Every donor gave a peripheral blood sample, and the peripheral blood mononuclear cells from that sample were used for TCR beta sequencing. Genomic DNA was extracted from the blood cell samples with the Qiagen DNeasy Blood Extraction Kit. Concerning this clone: It lacks a known antigen. Base-call qualities are not available, and no considerably larger clone is one nucleotide away.

Library method: the immunoSEQ multiplex PCR assay. For the multiplex PCR, a mixture combining 60 forward primers for TCR Vbeta segments and 13 reverse primers for TCR Jbeta segments was used. Amplification of the CDR3 region of rearranged TCR beta genes was performed with a multiplex PCR assay on genomic DNA. The Illumina HiSeq System was used to sequence the amplified TCR beta libraries as 87-base-pair reads. Per the original workflow: Across the 670 or so repertoires, a later analysis counted 78 million or so unique TCR beta chains, 8.5 million to 12 million of which were shared by at least two donors. Raw reads were error-corrected and collapsed into unique sequences with a nearest-neighbor algorithm that merged closely related sequences to remove PCR and sequencing errors. To assign V, D and J gene segments, CDR3 sequences were aligned to IMGT reference sequences. For a sequence to be retained, at least a six-nucleotide match to both a V gene segment and a J gene segment was required. Rearrangements were called productive when the CDR3 lacked stop codons and stayed in frame with V and J; all others were non-productive. Following IMGT convention, CDR3 was defined as the stretch from the second conserved V-encoded cysteine to the conserved J-encoded phenylalanine. The earlier analysis of 587 of the donors excluded any sequence lacking an unambiguous match to a single V gene segment. An earlier analysis of a few hundred of the donors classified V segments as functional when productive rearrangements were above 56.7% and as segregating when the standard deviation between donors was above 5%. A statistical classification framework was developed to diagnose cytomegalovirus status using the catalog of TCR beta chain sequences. In a later analysis, V and J genes were assigned by comparing TCR nucleotide sequences against IMGT/GENE-DB human TR gene sequences. In a later analysis, CDR3 sequences and most-parsimonious VDJ recombination scenarios were assigned using the TCRdist pipeline. In a later analysis, each TCR beta chain was defined by its CDR3 amino acid sequence together with its V-gene family, and reads lacking a unique V-gene family were excluded. A later analysis removed roughly 590 highly shared, low-generation-probability nucleotide sequences to deal with suspected cross-contamination and a sequencing artifact. In a later analysis, a clonal expansion index for each public chain was calculated from normalized within-repertoire ranks of inferred template counts. In a later analysis, generation probabilities were computed with a VDJ recombination model fitted to out-of-frame rearrangements, and the resulting probabilities were checked against IGoR. A later analysis scored TCR-TCR, TCR-HLA and TCR-CMV co-occurrence with hypergeometric tests, applying a repertoire-size bias correction to TCR pairs. To estimate false discovery rates, a later analysis permuted the HLA or CMV assignments 20 times. In a later analysis, co-occurring TCRs were grouped using DBSCAN, and TCRdist sequence similarity was added for clustering within HLA-allele-positive subsets. Co-occurrence clustering excluded repertoires with fewer than 30,000 or more than 120,000 public chains, plus five with anomalous nucleotide sharing. TCRdb re-hosts the immuneACCESS table, in-frame sequences only. Its copies lack some clones; in the studies checked, an unresolved V gene accounts for under half of them, and the cause for the rest is not known. V and J calls plus clone size are reproduced from that table; the DNA served to infer D and trimming. The sample yields 100,000 to 150,000 clones; roughly four fifths were counted once. The ten top clones hold around 2% of the sample.

Based on the germline V gene, the CDR1 and CDR2 sequences are SGHAT and FQNNGV. The CDR3, from cysteine to phenylalanine, totals 15 residues. This entry keeps only the CDR3 DNA: 45 bases, framed from base 1. V loses 5 bases of germline sequence and J loses 2 bases, and the interval between the two ends is 13 bases. The chain is encoded by TRBV11-2 joined to TRBJ2-1; there is no confident call for the D gene. What was sequenced was PBMCs. The source of this sequence is a young man in good health and CMV-seronegative. The CDR3 protein sequence reads: CASSLGQVPYNEQFF. The base sequence is TGTGCCAGCAGCCTTGGGCAGGTTCCCTACAATGAGCAGTTCTTC.